A selection of T cell receptor beta chains follows, all from one sample in a study of a mutant IDH1 vaccine in newly diagnosed glioma. TCRdb keeps only in-frame clones here, not all; method: immunoSEQ multiplex PCR. Among fewer than 95,000 clones listed, approximately 75% were seen once. These receptors' antigens are unknown. The sample here was PBMCs, taken from a glioma patient whose treatment included an IDH1 peptide vaccine. The receptors stem from a man aged 35-49 years with glioma. CDR3s include the opening cysteine and the closing phenylalanine or tryptophan. D genes are given only for firm matches. The size field is filled for only some rows; it gives once, few, many or a size class.

TRBV18	-	TRBJ1-1	-	TGTGCCAGCTCACCCCCGGGGGTCCAAGGGACTGAAGCTTTCTTT	CASSPPGVQGTEAFF
TRBV7-9	-	TRBJ1-4	TRBD1	TGTGCCAGCAGCTTAGGGTGGGACAGTAATGAAAAACTGTTTTTT	CASSLGWDSNEKLFF
TRBV19	-	TRBJ1-2	-	TGTGCCAGCGCTCAACAGGGAAGGGGCTTCTATGGCTACACCTTC	CASAQQGRGFYGYTF
TRBV9	-	TRBJ1-2	-	TGTGCCAGCAGCGAGGGGCCGGTCCGTGGCTACACCTTC	CASSEGPVRGYTF
TRBV5-4	-	TRBJ2-6	-	TGTGCCAGCAGCTCCCCCCCCCTAGTAGGGGCCAACGTCCTGACTTTC	CASSSPPLVGANVLTF
TRBV28	-	TRBJ2-4	-	TGTGCCAGCAGCTACAGGGAGGGGGCCAAAAACATTCAGTACTTC	CASSYREGAKNIQYF
TRBV28	-	TRBJ1-2	-	TGTGCCAGCAGAACCGGGACACCCTATGGCTACACCTTC	CASRTGTPYGYTF
TRBV2	once	TRBJ2-7	-	TGTGCCAGCAGCCATTCCGGACCGTCCTACGAGCAGTACTTC	CASSHSGPSYEQYF
TRBV6-5	-	TRBJ2-5	TRBD1	TGTGCCAGCAGTAACAGGGGGAGGGAGACCCAGTACTTC	CASSNRGRETQYF
TRBV7-2	once	TRBJ2-7	-	TGTGCCAGCAGCTTAATCGGCAGGGGCGTCCACGAGCAGTACTTC	CASSLIGRGVHEQYF
TRBV30	-	TRBJ1-4	-	TGTGCCTGGAGTCCAGGGGCACGAAAACTGTTTTTT	CAWSPGARKLFF
TRBV5-1	many	TRBJ1-1	-	TGCGCCAGCAGCTTGGCTCCAGCGCAGAACACTGAAGCTTTCTTT	CASSLAPAQNTEAFF
TRBV19	-	TRBJ1-2	-	TGTGCCAGTAGTATACGGACAGCCGAGAATTCGCATGGCTACACCTTC	CASSIRTAENSHGYTF
TRBV6-6	-	TRBJ1-2	-	TGTGCCAGCCTACAGGGTGGGGGCTACACCTTC	CASLQGGGYTF
TRBV5-6	few	TRBJ2-3	TRBD2	TGTGCCAGCAGCCCCGGACTAGCGGGGAACACAGATACGCAGTATTTT	CASSPGLAGNTDTQYF
TRBV27	few	TRBJ1-1	-	TGTGCCAGCAGTTTATTCGCAGGGACGATGAACACTGAAGCTTTCTTT	CASSLFAGTMNTEAFF
TRBV7-2	many	TRBJ2-4	TRBD1	TGTGCCAGCAGCGTTGCCGGGACAGTCTTCACGGGAAACATTCAGTACTTC	CASSVAGTVFTGNIQYF
TRBV9	-	TRBJ2-7	-	TGTGCCAGCAGCCCGGGGGACCACACCTACGAGCAGTACTTC	CASSPGDHTYEQYF
TRBV10-2	-	TRBJ2-5	TRBD1	TGCGCCAGTGGACAGGGAAGACAAGAGACCCAGTACTTC	CASGQGRQETQYF
TRBV11-3	-	TRBJ2-3	-	TGTGCCAGCAGCTTAGGGTACCGCGAGGCAGATACGCAGTATTTT	CASSLGYREADTQYF
TRBV14	medium-sized	TRBJ1-4	TRBD1	TGTGCCAGCAGCCTCCGGACAGGGGGCGAAAAACTGTTTTTT	CASSLRTGGEKLFF
TRBV28	-	TRBJ2-1	-	TGTGCCCTACAGGGGAGGTTAAATGAGCAGTTCTTC	CALQGRLNEQFF
TRBV29-1	few	TRBJ1-1	-	TGCAGCGAACAAACAGGGTTGGCTTTCTTT	CSEQTGLAFF
TRBV4-3	-	TRBJ2-7	-	TGCGCCAGCAGCCAAGAATTAGGACCCTACTACGAGCAGTACTTC	CASSQELGPYYEQYF
TRBV14	-	TRBJ1-2	-	TGTGCCAGCAGCCAAGGGAGGGAGACGGGACCAAACTATGGCTACACCTTC	CASSQGRETGPNYGYTF
TRBV27	-	TRBJ2-5	TRBD1	TGTGCCAGCAGTTTTACAGGGGACCAAGAGACCCAGTACTTC	CASSFTGDQETQYF
TRBV28	-	TRBJ1-3	-	TGTGCCAGCAGTTTACCGCTTATCTCTGGAAACACCATATATTTT	CASSLPLISGNTIYF
TRBV6-4	-	TRBJ2-7	-	TGTGCCAGCAGTTTTGACTCAACAGGGACGGGCGAGCAGTACTTC	CASSFDSTGTGEQYF
TRBV11-3	-	TRBJ1-1	-	TGTGCCAGCAGCTTAGGCGTCGGAGGTGAAGCTTTCTTT	CASSLGVGGEAFF
TRBV29-1	few	TRBJ2-1	TRBD1	TGCAGCGTTGAAGACCCGGACAGGGGGGCCTACAATGAGCAGTTCTTC	CSVEDPDRGAYNEQFF